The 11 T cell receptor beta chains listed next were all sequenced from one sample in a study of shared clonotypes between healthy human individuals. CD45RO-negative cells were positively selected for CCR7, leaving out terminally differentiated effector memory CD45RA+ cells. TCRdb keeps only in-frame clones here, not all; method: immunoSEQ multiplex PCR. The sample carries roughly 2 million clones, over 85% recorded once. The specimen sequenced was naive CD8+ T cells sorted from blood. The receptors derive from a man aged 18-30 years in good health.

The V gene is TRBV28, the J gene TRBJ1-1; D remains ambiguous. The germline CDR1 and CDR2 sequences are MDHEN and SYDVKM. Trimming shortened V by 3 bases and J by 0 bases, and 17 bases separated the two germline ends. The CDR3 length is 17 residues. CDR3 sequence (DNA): TGTGCCAGCAGTTTGGGCCTTCGAGAGGACCTGAACACTGAAGCTTTCTTT. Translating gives CASSLGLREDLNTEAFF.

This CDR3 reads CASSNSGISYNEQFF. Here the CDR3 DNA reads TGTGCCAGCAGTAATAGCGGAATCTCCTACAATGAGCAGTTCTTC. The J gene is TRBJ2-1, the V gene TRBV6-5; possible D gene TRBD2, 6 bases. Germline V gene sequence: CDR1 MNHEY, CDR2 SVGAGI. V lost 5 bases, J lost 0 bases, and 11 bases lay in between. The CDR3 extends over 15 amino acids.

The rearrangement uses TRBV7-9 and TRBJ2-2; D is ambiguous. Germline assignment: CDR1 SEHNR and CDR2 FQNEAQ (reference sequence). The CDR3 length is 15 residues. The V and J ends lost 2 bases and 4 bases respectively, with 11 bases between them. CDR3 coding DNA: TGTGCCAGCAGCTTAAGCAGAGCGCCCACCGGGGAGCTGTTTTTT. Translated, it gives CASSLSRAPTGELFF.

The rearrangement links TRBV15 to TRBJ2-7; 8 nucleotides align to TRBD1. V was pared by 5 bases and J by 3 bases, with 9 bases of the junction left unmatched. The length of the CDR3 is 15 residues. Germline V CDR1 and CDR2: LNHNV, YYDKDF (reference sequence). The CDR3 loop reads CATSGTTGVYYEQYF. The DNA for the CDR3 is TGTGCCACCAGCGGCACGACAGGGGTTTACTACGAGCAGTACTTC.

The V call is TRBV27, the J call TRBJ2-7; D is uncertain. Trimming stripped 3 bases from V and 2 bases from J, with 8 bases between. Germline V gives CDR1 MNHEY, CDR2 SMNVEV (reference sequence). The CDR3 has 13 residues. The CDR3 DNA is TGTGCCAGCAGTTTCAGACATACCTACGAGCAGTACTTC. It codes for CASSFRHTYEQYF.

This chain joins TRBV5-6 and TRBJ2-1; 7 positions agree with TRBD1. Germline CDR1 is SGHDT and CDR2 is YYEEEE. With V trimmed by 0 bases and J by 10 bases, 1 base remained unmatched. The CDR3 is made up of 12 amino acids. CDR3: CASSLGDREQFF. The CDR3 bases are TGTGCCAGCAGCTTGGGGGACAGAGAGCAGTTCTTC.

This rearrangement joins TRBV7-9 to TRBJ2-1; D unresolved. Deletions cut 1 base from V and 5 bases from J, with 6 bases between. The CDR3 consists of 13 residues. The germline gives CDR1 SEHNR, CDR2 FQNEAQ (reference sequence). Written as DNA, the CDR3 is TGTGCCAGCAGCTTAGAGAACAACAATGAGCAGTTCTTC. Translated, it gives CASSLENNNEQFF.

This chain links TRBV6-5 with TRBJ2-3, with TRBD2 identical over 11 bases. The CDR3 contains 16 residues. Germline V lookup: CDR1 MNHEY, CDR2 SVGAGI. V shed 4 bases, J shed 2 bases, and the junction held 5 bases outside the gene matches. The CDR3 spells CASSSTSGSLTDTQYF. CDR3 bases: TGTGCCAGCAGTTCCACTAGCGGGAGTCTCACAGATACGCAGTATTTT.

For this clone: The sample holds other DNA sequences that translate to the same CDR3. The DNA of the CDR3 is TGTGCCAGCAGCTTGTTACAAGAGACCCAGTACTTC. Translating it yields CASSLLQETQYF. The chain has TRBV5-4 and TRBJ2-5; the D is unclear. The V gene lost 1 base and the J gene lost 2 bases, with 3 bases spanning the gap. Germline V gene sequence: CDR1 SGHNT, CDR2 YYREEE (reference sequence). The CDR3 sequence is 12 residues long. The variable domain in full, completed from reference TRBV5-4 and TRBJ2-5, reads ETGVTQSPTHLIKTRGQQVTLRCSSQSGHNTVSWYQQALGQGPQFIFQYYREEENGRGNFPPRFSGLQFPNYSSELNVNALELDDSALYLCASSLLQETQYFGPGTRLLVL.

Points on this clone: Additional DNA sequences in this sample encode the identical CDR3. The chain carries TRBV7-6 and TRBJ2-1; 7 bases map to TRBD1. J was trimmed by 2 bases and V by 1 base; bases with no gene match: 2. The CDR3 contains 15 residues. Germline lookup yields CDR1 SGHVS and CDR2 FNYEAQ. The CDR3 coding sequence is TGTGCCAGCAGCTTAGGGCAGGGGGCCTACAATGAGCAGTTCTTC. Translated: CASSLGQGAYNEQFF.

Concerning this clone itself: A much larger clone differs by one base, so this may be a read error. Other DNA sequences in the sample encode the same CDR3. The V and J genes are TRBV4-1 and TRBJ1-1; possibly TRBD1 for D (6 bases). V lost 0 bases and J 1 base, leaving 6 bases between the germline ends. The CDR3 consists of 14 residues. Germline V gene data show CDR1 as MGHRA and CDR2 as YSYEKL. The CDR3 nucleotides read TGCGCCAGCAGCCAAGACAGGGGGAACACTGAAGCTTTCTTT. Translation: CASSQDRGNTEAFF.